Following are 6 T cell receptor beta chains from one sample sequenced in a study of T-cell reconstitution after alpha-beta-depleted transplantation in children (dated by TCRdb to 2015 to 2016). Libraries were made using PCR. The run used an Illumina HiSeq 2500. TCR library preparation used molecular barcoding, with unique molecular identifiers applied to normalize quantification of the TCRbeta repertoire. Using fastp at Q25 and MiXCR, TCRdb reprocessed the public reads and kept productive beta chains. Every CDR3 protein is listed once, alongside the most common genes and DNA of its rows. This sample comprises hundreds of thousands of distinct CDR3 sequences, around 17% of them detected only once. Approximately 1% of the sample is held by the ten biggest clonotypes. Sequences were derived from PBMCs from the stem cell graft donor, sampled from the stem cell graft. All receptors derive from a human donor who donated a stem cell graft to a child with acute myeloid leukemia.

The genes are TRBV20-1 and TRBJ2-3, with 11 bases lining up with TRBD2. Germline lookup yields CDR1 DFQATT and CDR2 SNEGSKA (reference sequence). The V and J ends lost 3 bases and 5 bases, in that order; junction bases with no gene match: 7. The CDR3 extends over 15 amino acids. CDR3 residues: CSASPLAGGRDTQYF. For the CDR3, the DNA is TGCAGTGCTAGCCCTCTAGCGGGGGGCCGAGATACGCAGTATTTT.

In its sample, this clonotype was seen many times. The genes are TRBV7-2 and TRBJ2-2; D unclear. The V gene's germline CDR1 is SGHTA and CDR2 FQGNSA. This CDR3 has 14 residues. V lost 1 base and J lost 0, with 3 bases in between. The CDR3 bases are TGTGCCAGCAGCTTAGTAGCGAACACCGGGGAGCTGTTTTTT. This codes for CASSLVANTGELFF.

This clonotype was recorded a few times. This CDR3 reads CASSLMEQSLSSYTF. In DNA form, the CDR3 reads TGTGCCAGCAGCTTAATGGAACAGTCCTTGTCGAGCTACACCTTC. The genes are TRBV7-2 and TRBJ1-2; D ambiguous. V was clipped by 2 bases and J by 9 bases, with 19 bases between them. This CDR3 contains 15 residues. In germline, CDR1 is SGHTA, CDR2 FQGNSA.

This clonotype was counted ten times or more. In DNA form, the CDR3 reads TGTGCCAGCAGCCTCGGGGGCCTTTTCAATGAGCAGTTCTTC. The encoded protein is CASSLGGLFNEQFF. The rearrangement links TRBV12-3 or TRBV12-4 to TRBJ2-1; D possibly uses TRBD1 or TRBD2 (6 bases each). Trimming took off 6 bases at V and 6 bases at J, with 15 bases between the two ends. This CDR3 comprises 14 residues.

This chain uses TRBV5-1 with TRBJ2-2; no clear D gene. This CDR3 region has 14 residues. V lost 4 bases and J 0 bases, leaving 7 bases between the germline ends. CDR1 is SGHRS, CDR2 YFSETQ, per germline. The CDR3, as DNA: TGCGCCAGCAGCGCGAGTCCGAACACCGGGGAGCTGTTTTTT. Encoded protein: CASSASPNTGELFF.

In this sample, this clonotype turned up many times. The chain joins TRBV5-5 to TRBJ2-7; unclear D gene. The V gene's germline CDR1 is SGHKS and CDR2 YYEKEE (reference sequence). The length of the CDR3 is 14 residues. The V gene lost 0 bases and the J gene lost 6 bases, with 13 bases spanning the gap. As DNA, the CDR3 is TGTGCCAGCAGCTTGGACAGTAACCTAGGCGAGCAGTACTTC. Residues: CASSLDSNLGEQYF. Complete variable domain (other parts from reference TRBV5-5 and TRBJ2-7): DAGVTQSPTHLIKTRGQQVTLRCSPISGHKSVSWYQQVLGQGPQFIFQYYEKEERGRGNFPDRFSARQFPNYSSELNVNALLLGDSALYLCASSLDSNLGEQYFGPGTRLTVT.